A single sample is the source of the 23 T cell receptor beta chains below, sequenced in a study of blood T cell repertoires in COVID-19. Some clones are missing from TCRdb's copy, which holds only in-frame ones; the method was immunoSEQ multiplex PCR. Of 100,000 or so clones in the sample, about 83% are singletons; the top ten hold roughly 2%. Sequenced material: peripheral blood. These receptors were taken from a man in his 70s with active or convalescent COVID-19.

This chain connects TRBV5-1 to TRBJ2-5, with a weak D call TRBD1 (6 bases). Trimming pared 0 bases from V and 5 bases from J, leaving 14 bases between. The CDR3 runs 15 residues. CDR1 and CDR2 (germline): SGHRS, YFSETQ. As DNA, the CDR3 is TGCGCCAGCAGCTTGGCAGGGGACAAAGGGGAGACCCAGTACTTC. Protein product: CASSLAGDKGETQYF.

The chain couples TRBV5-1 to TRBJ2-2, with 7 bases identical to TRBD1. The CDR3 spans 16 residues. V lost 4 bases and J lost 7; bases outside the gene matches: 13. Germline lookup yields CDR1 SGHRS and CDR2 YFSETQ. CDR3 sequence: CASSPSPGGTGGELFF. The CDR3 DNA reads as TGCGCCAGCAGCCCCAGTCCAGGGGGAACGGGCGGGGAGCTGTTTTTT.

The chain links TRBV11-2 to TRBJ2-1; the D is unclear. Per the germline V gene, CDR1 is SGHAT and CDR2 is FQNNGV. Deletions cut 3 bases from V and 4 bases from J, with 7 bases between. The CDR3 is 13 amino acids. The CDR3 nucleotides read TGTGCCAGCAGCTTTCAGAGGTACAATGAGCAGTTCTTC. It specifies CASSFQRYNEQFF.

J is TRBJ2-3 and V is TRBV11-2; tentatively, D is TRBD2 (6 bases). V lost 0 bases, J lost 2 bases, and 9 bases lay in between. The length of the CDR3 is 15 residues. In germline, CDR1 is SGHAT, CDR2 FQNNGV. CDR3 protein: CASSLEGTLTDTQYF. Written as DNA, the CDR3 is TGTGCCAGCAGCTTAGAAGGGACTCTCACAGATACGCAGTATTTT.

The CDR3 coding sequence is TGTGCCAGCTCCCAGGGACTAGCAGCGAACACCGGGGAGCTGTTTTTT. It translates to CASSQGLAANTGELFF. The gene calls are TRBV18 and TRBJ2-2; TRBD2 matches 9 bases. Germline-derived CDR1 and CDR2 are KGHSH and LQKENI. Germline trimming cut 6 bases from V and 0 bases from J; bases unmatched to any gene: 5. The CDR3 extends over 16 amino acids.

V is TRBV4-2 and J is TRBJ2-7; 9 bases align to TRBD1. After removal of 4 bases from V and 3 bases from J, the junction contained 7 bases not matched to a gene. This CDR3 region has 15 residues. The germline V gene encodes CDR1 LGHNA and CDR2 YNFKEQ. CDR3 amino acids: CASSPRQGGLYEQYF. CDR3 bases: TGTGCCAGCAGCCCTCGACAGGGGGGACTCTACGAGCAGTACTTC.

The genes are TRBV19 and TRBJ1-2; 8 bases agree with TRBD1. The germline CDR1 and CDR2 sequences are LNHDA and SQIVND (reference sequence). This CDR3 has 13 amino acids. The ends lost 11 bases at V and 5 bases at J; junction bases unmatched: 10. In DNA form, the CDR3 reads TGTGCCGCCCGCCCGAGACAGGGGTATGGCTACACCTTC. Translating gives CAARPRQGYGYTF.

The chain uses TRBV28 and TRBJ2-7, with 7 bases matching TRBD1. Germline V gives CDR1 MDHEN, CDR2 SYDVKM. The CDR3 is 16 residues long. After removal of 10 bases from V and 0 bases from J, the junction contained 15 bases not matched to a gene. CDR3 residues: CATRAISGQHSYEQYF. For the CDR3, the DNA is TGTGCCACCCGGGCCATCTCGGGACAGCACTCCTACGAGCAGTACTTC.

This chain connects TRBV12-3 or TRBV12-4 to TRBJ1-5; possible D gene TRBD1, 6 bases. There are 13 residues in the CDR3. V was clipped by 6 bases and J by 9 bases, with 15 bases between them. The CDR3 coding sequence is TGTGCCAGCAGCAGGGGATTAGGTAGGCCCCAGCATTTT. Encoded protein: CASSRGLGRPQHF.

The chain couples TRBV25-1 to TRBJ2-3, with 11 bases fitting TRBD2. Germline CDR1 and CDR2: MGHDK and SYGVNS. The CDR3 sequence is 14 residues long. J gave up 1 base and V 8 bases, and 2 bases lay outside the gene matches. For the CDR3, the DNA is TGTGCCAGCTCGACTAGCGGGGGCACAGATACGCAGTATTTT. It translates to CASSTSGGTDTQYF.

This chain joins TRBV6-2 or TRBV6-3 and TRBJ2-1; no clear D gene. Per germline, CDR1 MNHEY and CDR2 SVGEGT. The CDR3 is 15 residues long. The V gene lost 5 bases and the J gene lost 2 bases, with 13 bases spanning the gap. As DNA, the CDR3 is TGTGCCAGCAGTCCCCCTACGGGTACCTACAATGAGCAGTTCTTC. It codes for CASSPPTGTYNEQFF.

A single count supports this clone. The chain links TRBV23-1 to TRBJ1-1; 9 positions agree with TRBD1. TRBV23-1 is assigned to the ORF class and has an uncertain function. This CDR3 comprises 14 residues. Unmatched junction bases numbered 7, after V lost 5 bases and J lost 6 bases. CDR3 amino acids: CASSWDRVFSEAFF. The DNA for the CDR3 is TGCGCCAGCAGTTGGGACAGGGTCTTTTCTGAAGCTTTCTTT.

The chain links TRBV4-2 to TRBJ2-1; 8 bases are shared with TRBD2. CDR3 length: 17 amino acids. The V gene end was trimmed by 0 bases and the J gene end by 10 bases; junction bases not matched to a gene: 14. Germline loops: CDR1 LGHNA, CDR2 YNFKEQ. CDR3 coding DNA: TGTGCCAGCAGCCAAGATGGACGGGTAGCGGGGACTGACGAGCAGTTCTTC. Protein: CASSQDGRVAGTDEQFF.

This chain connects TRBV19 to TRBJ2-1; a weak D match, TRBD2 (6 bases). Looked up from germline, CDR1 is LNHDA and CDR2 is SQIVND (reference sequence). Trimming took 4 bases from V and 7 from J, leaving 20 bases between them. The length of the CDR3 is 16 residues. The CDR3 protein is CASSTPGLPRENEQFF. The CDR3 DNA is TGTGCCAGTAGTACCCCGGGACTTCCTAGGGAGAATGAGCAGTTCTTC. Variable domain in full (rest from reference TRBV19 and TRBJ2-1): DGGITQSPKYLFRKEGQNVTLSCEQNLNHDAMYWYRQDPGQGLRLIYYSQIVNDFQKGDIAEGYSVSREKKESFPLTVTSAQKNPTAFYLCASSTPGLPRENEQFFGPGTRLTVL.

J is TRBJ2-2 and V is TRBV7-9; TRBD2 might be the D (7 bases). The V and J ends lost 5 bases and 5 bases respectively, with 18 bases between them. Looked up from germline, CDR1 is SEHNR and CDR2 is FQNEAQ (reference sequence). This CDR3 spans 16 amino acids. CDR3 nucleotide sequence: TGTGCCAGCAGCCCGGCGGGGGCTCGGTCTACCGGGGAGCTGTTTTTT. This encodes CASSPAGARSTGELFF.

V gene TRBV6-1 combines with J gene TRBJ1-5; the D is unclear. CDR3 length: 15 amino acids. V lost 2 bases to trimming and J lost 1 base, with 9 bases between them. The germline CDR1 and CDR2 sequences are MNHNS and SASEGT. The CDR3 coding sequence is TGTGCCAGCAGTGAACGGTCGGTCAGCAATCAGCCCCAGCATTTT. It codes for CASSERSVSNQPQHF.

The rearrangement joins TRBV5-1 to TRBJ2-7; 8 bases match TRBD1. The V gene end was trimmed by 2 bases and the J gene end by 2 bases; junction bases not matched to a gene: 6. From germline, CDR1 is SGHRS and CDR2 YFSETQ. This CDR3 has 15 residues. The CDR3, as DNA: TGCGCCAGCAGCTTATCTACGGACAGGGCCTACGAGCAGTACTTC. Its protein is CASSLSTDRAYEQYF.

V and J are TRBV5-1 and TRBJ1-1; 7 bases fit TRBD1. This CDR3 has 15 amino acids. Germline values: CDR1 SGHRS, CDR2 YFSETQ. After removal of 3 bases from V and 4 bases from J, the junction contained 9 bases not matched to a gene. The CDR3 DNA sequence: TGCGCCAGCAGCTCGGGACAGCAAATAGTCACTGAAGCTTTCTTT. This sequence encodes CASSSGQQIVTEAFF.

The V and J genes are TRBV7-6 and TRBJ2-1; 8 nucleotides align to TRBD2. V was pared by 8 bases and J by 8 bases, with 8 bases of the junction left unmatched. The length of the CDR3 is 13 residues. Looked up from germline, CDR1 is SGHVS and CDR2 is FNYEAQ. CDR3 protein: CASGRGREDEQFF. The CDR3 DNA reads TGTGCCAGCGGACGAGGGCGGGAGGATGAGCAGTTCTTC. The full variable domain, rest sourced from reference TRBV7-6 and TRBJ2-1, is GAGVSQSPRYKVTKRGQDVALRCDPISGHVSLYWYRQALGQGPEFLTYFNYEAQQDKSGLPNDRFSAERPEGSISTLTIQRTEQRDSAMYRCASGRGREDEQFFGPGTRLTVL.

The rearrangement links TRBV27 to TRBJ1-4; D is unresolved. CDR1 is MNHEY and CDR2 is SMNVEV in the germline V gene (reference sequence). V dropped 6 bases and J dropped 4 bases, with 9 bases sitting between them. The CDR3 length is 13 residues. CDR3 residues: CASRRDLNEKLFF. In DNA, the CDR3 is TGTGCCAGCAGGAGGGATCTTAATGAAAAACTGTTTTTT.

The genes are TRBV5-5 and TRBJ2-1; TRBD2 aligns across 13 bases. Germline-derived CDR1 and CDR2 are SGHKS and YYEKEE (reference sequence). With 4 bases clipped from V and 0 bases from J, the junction kept 10 bases outside the gene matches. This CDR3 comprises 19 residues. The CDR3 reads CASSISTSGGPSSYNEQFF. The CDR3 DNA reads as TGTGCCAGCAGCATTTCGACTAGCGGGGGGCCGAGCTCCTACAATGAGCAGTTCTTC.

V and J are TRBV4-1 and TRBJ2-2; TRBD2 agrees at 13 bases. The germline gives CDR1 MGHRA, CDR2 YSYEKL. The CDR3 sequence is 21 residues long. V lost 2 bases and J lost 4; bases outside the gene matches: 16. The CDR3 loop reads CASSQSSERTSGGVITGELFF. The DNA for the CDR3 is TGCGCCAGCAGCCAAAGTTCCGAACGCACTAGCGGGGGGGTAATCACCGGGGAGCTGTTTTTT.

This sequence joins TRBV25-1 and TRBJ2-5; 8 nucleotides line up with TRBD2. J lost 0 bases, V lost 3 bases, and 9 bases had no gene match. Germline values: CDR1 MGHDK, CDR2 SYGVNS. This CDR3 is built from 17 residues. CDR3 sequence (DNA): TGTGCCAGCAGTGAGGGGGGCAGCGGGGGCTACCAAGAGACCCAGTACTTC. Translating gives CASSEGGSGGYQETQYF.